The T cell receptor beta chain under discussion was sequenced for a study of response to subunit inactivated influenza vaccine. Germline-derived CDR1 and CDR2 are MNHNS and SASEGT. Trimming took 4 bases from V and 6 from J; bases not matched to a gene: 7. This CDR3 has 15 residues. Overall study results and limits: The authors offered the suggestion that each seasonal influenza vaccination recruits few new T cells.

TCRdb recomputed calls from the RT-PCR reads with MiXCR, one row per CDR3 protein. The sample gives some 520,000 distinct CDR3 sequences, approximately 15% of which show up once; roughly 3% is in the top ten. This clonotype appeared a few times. Its antigen is still unknown. Sequencing used CD4+ T cells sorted from PBMCs, obtained about 23 months after vaccination. The chain combines TRBV6-1 with TRBJ2-1; TRBD2 matches at 9 bases. This receptor was identified in a man aged 50-75 years who received an inactivated influenza vaccine. This chain's CDR3 is CASSGGRGGLNEQFF. The CDR3, as DNA: TGTGCCAGCAGTGGCGGGCGGGGGGGCCTCAATGAGCAGTTCTTC.